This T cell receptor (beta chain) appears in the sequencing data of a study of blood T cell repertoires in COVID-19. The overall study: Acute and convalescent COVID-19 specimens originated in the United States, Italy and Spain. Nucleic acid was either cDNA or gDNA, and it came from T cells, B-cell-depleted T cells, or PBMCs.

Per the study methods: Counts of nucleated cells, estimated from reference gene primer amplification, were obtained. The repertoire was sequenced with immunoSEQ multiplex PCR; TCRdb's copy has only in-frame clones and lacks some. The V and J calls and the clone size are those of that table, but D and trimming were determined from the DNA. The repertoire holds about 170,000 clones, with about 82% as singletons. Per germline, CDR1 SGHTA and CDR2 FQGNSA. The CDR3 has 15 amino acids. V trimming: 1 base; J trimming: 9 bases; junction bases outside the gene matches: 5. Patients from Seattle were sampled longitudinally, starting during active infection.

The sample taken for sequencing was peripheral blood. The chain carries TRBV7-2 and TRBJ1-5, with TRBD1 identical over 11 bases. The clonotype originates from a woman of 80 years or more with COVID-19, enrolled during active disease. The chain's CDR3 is CASSLEGTGGLPQHF. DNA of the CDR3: TGTGCCAGCAGCTTAGAAGGGACAGGGGGATTGCCCCAGCATTTT.